This T cell receptor beta chain emerged from a study of vaccination and CD4 T cells after COVID-19. Study-level background: Post-COVID draws came a median approximately 100 days after diagnosis (range 35 to 161).

Worth noting for this clonotype: What it recognizes is unknown.

Cultured CD4+ T-cell DNA underwent Oncomine TCR Beta short-read sequencing. TCRdb passed the PCR reads through MiXCR, listing each CDR3 protein once. The sample has 15,000 to 20,000 distinct CDR3 sequences; about half are singletons. Sample treatment: roughly 10-day PBMC culture with coronavirus spike peptide pools or control peptides (ViraFEST assay). ViraFEST used peptide pools to expand antigen-specific T cells and subsequently sequenced their TCRs. Sequencing was performed on CD4+ T cells from blood, cultured in vitro. This clonotype was obtained from a human donor who had recovered from COVID-19.

The CDR3 DNA sequence: TGTGCCAGCAGTCCCGGACAGGGGGAGACCCAGTACTTC. Its translation: CASSPGQGETQYF. The rearrangement uses TRBV28 and TRBJ2-5, with TRBD1 matching over 9 bases. Trimming took 5 bases from V and 5 from J; bases not matched to a gene: 3. The germline V gene has CDR1 MDHEN and CDR2 SYDVKM. The CDR3 has 13 residues.